The 22 T cell receptor beta chains presented below share a single source sample, sequenced in a study. One entry per CDR3 protein results from TCRdb running MiXCR on the 5' RACE reads. The sample has about 3,000 distinct CDR3 sequences, under 7% seen once; the top ten hold about 6.5%. The sample taken for sequencing was total memory T cells from blood PBMCs. Subset denoted: transitional memory CD4+ T cells. The receptors were gathered from a female donor with HIV.

This clonotype is medium-sized within its sample. The rearrangement joins TRBV10-1 to TRBJ1-5; D gene unclear. The V end lost 8 bases, the J end lost 9 bases, and 8 bases lay between the germline ends. The germline V gene has CDR1 WNHNN and CDR2 SYGVQD (reference sequence). The CDR3 is made up of 10 amino acids. DNA of the CDR3: TGCGCCAGCCTGATACGGCCCCAGCATTTT. This translates into CASLIRPQHF.

This chain joins TRBV3-1 and TRBJ2-5, with 8 bases that match TRBD2. Per germline, CDR1 LGHDT and CDR2 YNNKEL (reference sequence). This CDR3 has 15 amino acids. The V gene end was trimmed by 1 base and the J gene end by 5 bases; junction bases not matched to a gene: 6. DNA for the CDR3: TGTGCCAGCAGCCAAGCGGGGGGGGCGACCGAGACCCAGTACTTC. Residues: CASSQAGGATETQYF.

This clonotype was detected only a few times. This chain links TRBV10-3 with TRBJ1-1; D unresolved. This CDR3 comprises 13 residues. The germline CDR1 and CDR2 sequences are ENHRY and SYGVKD. Trimming took 8 bases from V and 4 from J, leaving 14 bases between them. The CDR3 loop is CAIGTEESTEAFF. Here the CDR3 DNA reads TGTGCCATCGGAACGGAGGAGAGCACTGAAGCTTTCTTT.

The gene calls are TRBV12-3 or TRBV12-4 and TRBJ1-1; 8 positions agree with TRBD1. This CDR3 spans 12 amino acids. The V and J ends lost 2 bases and 8 bases, in that order; junction bases with no gene match: 1. The DNA for the CDR3 is TGTGCCAGCAGTTTAAGGGACAGGGAAGCTTTCTTT. It yields the protein CASSLRDREAFF.

By share, this clonotype ranks as medium-sized. This chain links TRBV30 with TRBJ1-2; TRBD1 is a possible D gene (6 bases). Trimming took 2 bases from V and 6 from J, leaving 13 bases between them. CDR1 and CDR2 from the germline V gene are GTSNPN and SVGIG (reference sequence). This CDR3 comprises 13 residues. The CDR3 DNA follows: TGTGCCTGGAGTCCAGGGGCTAGGAATGGCTACACCTTC. This sequence encodes CAWSPGARNGYTF.

The rearrangement links TRBV10-3 to TRBJ2-5; 8 bases are a match to TRBD2. The junction had 5 bases not matched to a gene; V was cut back by 3 bases and J by 2 bases. Germline CDR1 and CDR2: ENHRY and SYGVKD. CDR3 length: 15 amino acids. CDR3 bases: TGTGCCATCAGTGATGGGGCGGGGGGACAAGAGACCCAGTACTTC. Residues: CAISDGAGGQETQYF.

Comments on this clonotype: This sequence may be a read error, since a much larger clone differs from it by one base. This chain connects TRBV30 to TRBJ1-2, with D possibly matching TRBD1 (5 bases). Trimming shortened V by 7 bases and J by 9 bases, and 21 bases separated the two germline ends. Germline assignment: CDR1 GTSNPN and CDR2 SVGIG (reference sequence). This CDR3 has 13 residues. Here the CDR3 reads CASSAAGTQRYTF. CDR3 in DNA: TGTGCCTCGAGCGCCGCAGGGACTCAGCGCTACACCTTC.

This clonotype turned up a few times. V and J are TRBV21-1 and TRBJ2-7; TRBD2 is taken as the D call from the table, unchecked against the DNA. TRBV21-1 has pseudogene status. The CDR3 spans 16 residues. The DNA for the CDR3 is TGTGCCAGCAGCAAAGGTCGGGGGGGGCCTCCCTACGAGCAGTACGTC. It yields the protein CASSKGRGGPPYEQYV.

There are a few counts of this clonotype. The chain couples TRBV7-6 to TRBJ2-3; TRBD1 matches at 12 bases. Germline CDR1 and CDR2: SGHVS and FNYEAQ. This CDR3 region has 17 residues. Trimming took 2 bases from V and 1 from J; bases not matched to a gene: 4. The CDR3 DNA follows: TGTGCCAGCAGCTTATTTGGGACAGGGGGCCGCACAGATACGCAGTATTTT. As protein: CASSLFGTGGRTDTQYF.

The chain uses TRBV6-2 or TRBV6-3 and TRBJ2-4; D is unclear. V was trimmed by 4 bases and J by 5 bases, leaving 12 bases between them. The length of the CDR3 is 14 residues. The germline V gene encodes CDR1 MNHEY and CDR2 SVGEGT. CDR3 loop: CASSSLRTENIQYF. As DNA, the CDR3 is TGTGCCAGCAGTTCCCTTCGGACGGAAAACATTCAGTACTTC.

This clonotype was seen a handful of times. This rearrangement joins TRBV7-2 to TRBJ1-2, with a tentative D call TRBD1 (5 bases). Trimming removed 1 base at V and 0 bases at J, with 9 bases between. The CDR3 is 15 residues long. Germline loops: CDR1 SGHTA, CDR2 FQGNSA. The CDR3 is CASSLGGEANYGYTF. CDR3 coding DNA: TGTGCCAGCAGCTTAGGGGGGGAGGCTAACTATGGCTACACCTTC.

By its share, this clonotype is medium-sized (0.01 to 0.1%). The gene calls are TRBV4-1 and TRBJ1-2; perhaps TRBD1 as D (5 bases). Germline values: CDR1 MGHRA, CDR2 YSYEKL. Trimming pared 0 bases from V and 7 bases from J, leaving 18 bases between. The CDR3 consists of 16 residues. Here the CDR3 reads CASSQDPHGTRVGYTF. CDR3 nucleotide sequence: TGCGCCAGCAGCCAAGATCCCCACGGGACCCGGGTTGGCTACACCTTC.

This clonotype ranks as medium-sized. The rearrangement links TRBV15 to TRBJ2-5; D is unresolved. CDR3 length equals 15 residues. Germline lookup yields CDR1 LNHNV and CDR2 YYDKDF (reference sequence). Trimming pared 0 bases from V and 1 base from J, leaving 9 bases between. CDR3 residues: CATSRDPQAQETQYF. CDR3 nucleotide sequence: TGTGCCACCAGCAGAGATCCCCAGGCCCAAGAGACCCAGTACTTC. Full variable domain (remainder filled in from reference TRBV15 and TRBJ2-5): DAMVIQNPRYQVTQFGKPVTLSCSQTLNHNVMYWYQQKSSQAPKLLFHYYDKDFNNEADTPDNFQSRRPNTSFCFLDIRSPGLGDTAMYLCATSRDPQAQETQYFGPGTRLLVL.

The J gene is TRBJ1-1, the V gene TRBV30; TRBD1 is a possible D gene (5 bases). The CDR3 is made up of 13 amino acids. V gave up 0 bases and J gave up 3 bases, with 8 bases separating them. Germline CDR1 is GTSNPN and CDR2 is SVGIG (reference sequence). This CDR3 is CAWSVQVYTEAFF. In DNA, the CDR3 is TGTGCCTGGAGTGTACAGGTATACACTGAAGCTTTCTTT.

By frequency in the sample, this clonotype is medium-sized. V is TRBV20-1 and J is TRBJ1-2, with a tentative D call TRBD1 (5 bases). This CDR3 has 15 amino acids. The germline CDR1 and CDR2 sequences are DFQATT and SNEGSKA (reference sequence). V was cut by 0 bases and J by 5 bases, with 16 bases left in between. The DNA of the CDR3 is TGCAGTGCTAGAGATCCAGGAGGGGCAGGATATGGCTACACCTTC. Translating it yields CSARDPGGAGYGYTF.

With respect to this clonotype: A much larger clonotype is one base distant, so this may be a read error. The gene calls are TRBV11-2 and TRBJ2-2; D is possibly TRBD1 (5 bases). Per germline, CDR1 SGHAT and CDR2 FQNNGV. The V gene lost 0 bases and the J gene lost 9 bases, with 14 bases spanning the gap. There are 15 residues in the CDR3. CDR3: CASSLEGAGSRELFF. For the CDR3, the DNA is TGTGCCAGCAGCTTAGAAGGCGCAGGGTCCAGGGAGCTGTTTTTT. Based on the CDR3 plus reference TRBV11-2 and TRBJ2-2, the full variable domain is EAGVAQSPRYKIIEKRQSVAFWCNPISGHATLYWYQQILGQGPKLLIQFQNNGVVDDSQLPKDRFSAERLKGVDSTLKIQPAKLEDSAVYLCASSLEGAGSRELFFGEGSRLTVL.

The rearrangement uses TRBV5-4 and TRBJ1-1, with 7 bases lining up with TRBD1. The CDR3 is 16 amino acids. Germline CDR1 is SGHNT and CDR2 is YYREEE (reference sequence). V gave up 4 bases and J gave up 3 bases; unmatched junction bases: 12. The CDR3 DNA is TGTGCCAGCAGCCAAAATCAGGGGGGGCTGGACACTGAAGCTTTCTTT. Protein product: CASSQNQGGLDTEAFF.

By sample fraction, this clonotype is medium-sized. V is TRBV12-3 or TRBV12-4 and J is TRBJ2-3, with 12 bases identical to TRBD2. The V gene end was trimmed by 6 bases and the J gene end by 2 bases; junction bases not matched to a gene: 6. The CDR3 extends over 16 amino acids. In nucleotides, the CDR3 is TGTGCCAGCAGGTCCGGACTAGCGGGGTTCACAGATACGCAGTATTTT. Protein sequence: CASRSGLAGFTDTQYF.

This clonotype has more than one count but fewer than ten. The V call is TRBV15, the J call TRBJ1-2; 7 bases line up with TRBD1. Trimming took 3 bases from V and 4 from J; bases not matched to a gene: 8. Germline V gene data show CDR1 as LNHNV and CDR2 as YYDKDF (reference sequence). The CDR3 covers 15 residues. The CDR3 DNA reads TGTGCCACCAGCAGGGATACGACAGGGCTCTATGGCTACACCTTC. This sequence encodes CATSRDTTGLYGYTF. The variable domain in full, with the rest retrieved from reference TRBV15 and TRBJ1-2, is DAMVIQNPRYQVTQFGKPVTLSCSQTLNHNVMYWYQQKSSQAPKLLFHYYDKDFNNEADTPDNFQSRRPNTSFCFLDIRSPGLGDTAMYLCATSRDTTGLYGYTFGSGTRLTVV.

By share of the sample, this clonotype is medium-sized. This sequence joins TRBV20-1 and TRBJ1-6, with D unclear. The CDR3 sequence is 14 residues long. Germline V gives CDR1 DFQATT, CDR2 SNEGSKA (reference sequence). Trimming removed 0 bases at V and 5 bases at J, with 8 bases between. The chain's CDR3 is CSARDSRNNSPLHF. In DNA, the CDR3 is TGCAGTGCTAGAGATAGCAGGAATAATTCACCCCTCCACTTT.

Within the sample, this clonotype is medium-sized. As DNA, the CDR3 is TGTGCCATTTCAGGACAGGGAAGCTCCTACGAGCAGTACGTC. As protein: CAISGQGSSYEQYV. The rearrangement links TRBV10-3 to TRBJ2-7; 8 nucleotides agree with TRBD1. CDR1 and CDR2 (germline): ENHRY, SYGVKD. V lost 9 bases and J lost 0; bases outside the gene matches: 7. This CDR3 is built from 14 residues.

This clonotype showed up just a few times. The chain is built from TRBV6-1 and TRBJ2-2; D remains unclear. Deletions cut 8 bases from V and 4 bases from J, with 14 bases between. The CDR3 spans 14 residues. The germline gives CDR1 MNHNS, CDR2 SASEGT. The CDR3 protein is CASGRRPGTGELFF. CDR3 nucleotide sequence: TGTGCCAGCGGCCGGCGACCGGGCACCGGGGAGCTGTTTTTT.